A single sample is the source of the 21 T cell receptor beta chains below, sequenced in a study of cytomegalovirus exposure and HLA in healthy donors. Researchers ran the PCR with 60 Vbeta and 13 Jbeta primers. Clones were sequenced by immunoSEQ multiplex PCR, and TCRdb holds only the in-frame ones, with some missing. In the table there are nearly 110,000 clones, about four fifths of which are singletons. Sequenced sample: PBMCs. The receptors originated from a man under 40 in good health and CMV-seropositive.

The rearrangement links TRBV7-2 to TRBJ1-1; D possibly corresponds to TRBD1 (5 bases). The CDR3 consists of 14 residues. Between the trimmed V and J ends, which lost 0 bases and 1 base, there was a span of 6 bases. The germline V gene encodes CDR1 SGHTA and CDR2 FQGNSA. The DNA for the CDR3 is TGTGCCAGCAGCTTAGCGACAGAGAACACTGAAGCTTTCTTT. This encodes CASSLATENTEAFF. The whole variable domain, remainder taken from reference TRBV7-2 and TRBJ1-1, is GAGVSQSPSNKVTEKGKDVELRCDPISGHTALYWYRQSLGQGLEFLIYFQGNSAPDKSGLPSDRFSAERTGGSVSTLTIQRTQQEDSAVYLCASSLATENTEAFFGQGTRLTVV.

The rearrangement uses TRBV5-1 and TRBJ1-4, with 10 bases fitting TRBD1. V shed 2 bases and J 7 bases; nucleotides not matched to a gene: 23. Looked up from germline, CDR1 is SGHRS and CDR2 is YFSETQ. The CDR3 spans 21 residues. This chain's CDR3 is CASSFHTTDRGGLLNGEKLFF. The CDR3 DNA reads TGCGCCAGCAGCTTTCACACCACGGACAGGGGGGGCCTCCTTAATGGTGAAAAACTGTTTTTT.

CDR3 coding DNA: TGTGCCAGCAGCTTAGCTCGGACAAACGATTTATTCAATCAGCCCCAGCATTTT. The encoded protein is CASSLARTNDLFNQPQHF. The V call is TRBV7-9, the J call TRBJ1-5; D perhaps matches TRBD1 (5 bases). The germline V gene has CDR1 SEHNR and CDR2 FQNEAQ (reference sequence). This CDR3 is built from 18 residues. The ends were cut back, 0 bases at V and 3 bases at J, with 18 bases in the middle.

This chain uses TRBV9 with TRBJ1-1; tentative D call: TRBD1 (6 bases). Germline CDR1 and CDR2: SGDLS and YYNGEE. The CDR3 is 12 amino acids. V was clipped by 3 bases and J by 6 bases, with 9 bases between them. In nucleotides, the CDR3 is TGTGCCAGCAGCGGGGGGCCGCCTGAAGCTTTCTTT. It is translated as CASSGGPPEAFF.

V is TRBV14 and J is TRBJ1-6; D uncertain. Trimming took off 0 bases at V and 7 bases at J, with 7 bases between the two ends. Germline loops: CDR1 SGHDN, CDR2 FVKESK. The CDR3 covers 14 residues. CDR3 DNA sequence: TGTGCCAGCAGCCAAGATAGGCGGAATTCACCCCTCCACTTT. It yields the protein CASSQDRRNSPLHF.

Comment on this clone: A read error may account for a junction end that differs from germline. The chain recombines TRBV10-3 with TRBJ2-1; D uncertain. The length of the CDR3 is 15 residues. Germline CDR1 ENHRY, CDR2 SYGVKD. The CDR3: CAISQSGSSGNEQFF. Written as DNA, the CDR3 is TGTGCCATCAGTCAGTCTGGTAGCTCTGGTAATGAGCAGTTCTTC.

Of note for this clone: Relative to the germline gene, one junction end is altered; a read error may explain this. This rearrangement joins TRBV5-1 to TRBJ2-6, with D perhaps TRBD1 (5 bases). Per germline, CDR1 SGHRS and CDR2 YFSETQ. This CDR3 region has 16 residues. The CDR3 sequence is CASSLEGQVGANGLTF. CDR3 DNA sequence: TGCGCCAGCAGCTTGGAAGGGCAGGTTGGGGCCAACGGCCTGACTTTC.

V gene TRBV30 combines with J gene TRBJ2-5; TRBD2 matches at 8 bases. The CDR3 consists of 14 residues. The germline V gene has CDR1 GTSNPN and CDR2 SVGIG (reference sequence). Trimming took 3 bases from V and 5 from J; bases not matched to a gene: 8. The CDR3 DNA reads as TGTGCCTGGAGAACGGGGGGGCCGGGGGAGACCCAGTACTTC. Translated: CAWRTGGPGETQYF.

A note on this clone: The junction departs from germline at one end; a sequencing error may be responsible. CDR3 in amino acids: CSSSPWTPDNSPLHF. In DNA form, the CDR3 reads TGTTCCAGCAGCCCTTGGACACCTGATAATTCACCCCTCCACTTT. This chain connects TRBV7-9 to TRBJ1-6; D possibly corresponds to TRBD1 (5 bases). CDR1 SEHNR and CDR2 FQNEAQ come from the germline V gene (reference sequence). The CDR3 loop spans 15 amino acids.

The chain couples TRBV6-5 to TRBJ1-4, with a tentative D call TRBD1 (6 bases). The CDR3 runs to 15 residues. Germline V CDR1 and CDR2: MNHEY, SVGAGI. V was pared by 2 bases and J by 2 bases, with 9 bases between. The CDR3 coding sequence is TGTGCCAGCAGTTACGCCGACAGGACTAATGAAAAACTGTTTTTT. Its protein is CASSYADRTNEKLFF.

This chain links TRBV10-3 with TRBJ1-1; TRBD1 matches 7 bases. Per germline, CDR1 ENHRY and CDR2 SYGVKD. This CDR3 is 13 amino acids long. V trimming: 4 bases; J trimming: 7 bases; junction bases outside the gene matches: 6. DNA for the CDR3: TGTGCCATCAGTGGGACAGGTGCCATTGAAGCTTTCTTT. This sequence encodes CAISGTGAIEAFF.

This clone was seen a handful of times. The chain recombines TRBV7-2 with TRBJ2-2; a weak D match, TRBD2 (7 bases). V was clipped by 4 bases and J by 4 bases, with 10 bases between them. The V gene's germline CDR1 is SGHTA and CDR2 FQGNSA. There are 14 residues in the CDR3. In DNA form, the CDR3 reads TGTGCCAGCAGCTGGGGGGGGGCCACCGGGGAGCTGTTTTTT. Translating it yields CASSWGGATGELFF.

The J gene is TRBJ2-2, the V gene TRBV4-2; D unclear. CDR3 length: 14 residues. Trimming left V 7 bases short and J 0 bases short, with 9 bases between. Germline V gene lookup returns CDR1 LGHNA and CDR2 YNFKEQ. The CDR3 bases are TGTGCCAGCACCAGTGTTTCGAACACCGGGGAGCTGTTTTTT. Amino acids: CASTSVSNTGELFF.

The chain is built from TRBV7-2 and TRBJ2-1; 7 bases align to TRBD2. This CDR3 has 16 residues. Per the germline V gene, CDR1 is SGHTA and CDR2 is FQGNSA. V lost 0 bases to trimming and J lost 4 bases; unmatched junction nucleotides: 6. CDR3: CASSLAFSSGYNEQFF. Here the CDR3 DNA reads TGTGCCAGCAGCTTAGCTTTCTCTAGCGGTTACAATGAGCAGTTCTTC.

The J gene is TRBJ2-7, the V gene TRBV5-1; D is possibly TRBD1 (5 bases). This CDR3 spans 14 amino acids. Germline values: CDR1 SGHRS, CDR2 YFSETQ. Trimming shortened V by 0 bases and J by 3 bases, and 10 bases separated the two germline ends. CDR3 sequence reads: CASSLEQGVYEQYF. CDR3 DNA: TGCGCCAGCAGCTTGGAGCAGGGTGTCTACGAGCAGTACTTC.

V is TRBV6-4 and J is TRBJ2-1; TRBD1 is a possible D gene (7 bases). The V end was cut by 3 bases, the J end by 8 bases, with 14 bases between. The CDR3 is 14 amino acids. Germline lookup yields CDR1 MRHNA and CDR2 SNTAGT. The CDR3 sequence: CASSEEGAMDEQFF. The CDR3 DNA reads as TGTGCCAGCAGTGAGGAGGGGGCGATGGATGAGCAGTTCTTC.

The chain links TRBV6-5 to TRBJ1-1; a possible D gene is TRBD1 (6 bases). This CDR3 spans 14 amino acids. CDR1 and CDR2 from the germline V gene are MNHEY and SVGAGI. Trimming shortened V by 5 bases and J by 1 base, and 11 bases separated the two germline ends. CDR3 DNA: TGTGCCAGCAGTGCCCAGGGGTGGAACACTGAAGCTTTCTTT. It translates to CASSAQGWNTEAFF.

The V gene is TRBV27, the J gene TRBJ2-3; D perhaps matches TRBD2 (5 bases). V lost 0 bases, J lost 6 bases, and 10 bases lay in between. Germline V gene data show CDR1 as MNHEY and CDR2 as SMNVEV (reference sequence). The CDR3 runs to 14 residues. The DNA of the CDR3 is TGTGCCAGCAGTTTATCCACGGACTGGGATACGCAGTATTTT. Translation gives CASSLSTDWDTQYF.

This chain links TRBV7-3 with TRBJ2-1, with D maybe TRBD2 (6 bases). The CDR3 totals 15 residues. The V end was cut by 5 bases, the J end by 1 base, with 12 bases between. Germline V gene data show CDR1 as SGHTA and CDR2 as FQGTGA. The CDR3 region has the DNA TGTGCCAGCAGCCCCGGGACTCCTTCCTACAATGAGCAGTTCTTC. Encoded protein: CASSPGTPSYNEQFF.

The V and J genes are TRBV6-4 and TRBJ2-1, with 9 bases fitting TRBD2. CDR1 and CDR2 (germline): MRHNA, SNTAGT. The CDR3 runs 15 residues. V gave up 2 bases and J gave up 8 bases; unmatched junction bases: 7. This CDR3 is CASSDKGSGGYEQFF. CDR3 sequence (DNA): TGTGCCAGCAGTGACAAAGGTAGCGGGGGCTATGAGCAGTTCTTC.

The chain combines TRBV2 with TRBJ2-5, with D possibly TRBD2 on 7 matching bases. Germline V gene data show CDR1 as SNHLY and CDR2 as FYNNEI. Deletions cut 8 bases from V and 4 bases from J, with 26 bases between. This CDR3 region has 17 residues. The DNA for the CDR3 is TGTGCCAGCCTTCGGGGGGCGATTATCTCCCGGTTAGAGACCCAGTACTTC. This sequence encodes CASLRGAIISRLETQYF.